What follows are 28 T cell receptor beta chains derived from one specimen sequenced in a study of T-cell reconstitution after alpha-beta-depleted transplantation in children. The library targeted TCRbeta and was prepared with unique molecular identifiers. TCRdb re-derived calls from the PCR reads in MiXCR, one entry per CDR3 protein. The sample carries 250,000 to 300,000 distinct CDR3 sequences, about a tenth recorded once. This material consisted of PBMCs from the stem cell graft donor, taken from the stem cell graft. The receptors were sampled from a human donor who donated a stem cell graft to a child with SCID.

This clonotype was detected ten times or more. The chain has TRBV6-1 and TRBJ2-1; D is unresolved. Looked up from germline, CDR1 is MNHNS and CDR2 is SASEGT. This CDR3 spans 12 amino acids. V dropped 3 bases and J dropped 6 bases, with 6 bases sitting between them. The chain's CDR3 is CASSEGSNEQFF. The CDR3 DNA reads as TGTGCCAGCAGTGAGGGAAGCAATGAGCAGTTCTTC.

The chain employs TRBV7-2 and TRBJ2-7; 9 bases are a match to TRBD2. V lost 1 base, J lost 0 bases, and 7 bases stayed unmatched. Germline CDR1 is SGHTA and CDR2 is FQGNSA. This CDR3 is built from 17 residues. This CDR3 is CASSLVASGVSSYEQYF. The CDR3, as DNA: TGTGCCAGCAGCTTAGTGGCTAGCGGGGTTAGCTCCTACGAGCAGTACTTC.

This clonotype was picked up a small number of times. The chain links TRBV12-3 or TRBV12-4 to TRBJ2-4, with 7 bases fitting TRBD2. Trimming removed 7 bases from V and 2 bases from J; junction bases left unmatched: 8. The CDR3 contains 15 residues. The chain's CDR3 is CASTLGGGTKNIQYF. Here the CDR3 DNA reads TGTGCCAGCACTCTCGGGGGAGGGACCAAAAACATTCAGTACTTC.

This clonotype has just a few counts. The chain employs TRBV2 and TRBJ2-3, with unresolved D. The germline CDR1 and CDR2 sequences are SNHLY and FYNNEI. V lost 3 bases and J lost 3, with 10 bases in between. This CDR3 comprises 14 residues. In nucleotides, the CDR3 is TGTGCCAGCAGTGATAGTTCTAGAACAGATACGCAGTATTTT. Translated: CASSDSSRTDTQYF.

A few counts support this clonotype. The V gene is TRBV7-8, the J gene TRBJ2-1, with TRBD2 as a possible D gene (5 bases). V lost 0 bases and J 9 bases, leaving 12 bases between the germline ends. Germline CDR1 is SGHVS and CDR2 is FQNEAQ. This CDR3 spans 14 amino acids. CDR3 DNA: TGTGCCAGCAGCTTAGCGCGGTTAGGAGGTGAGCAGTTCTTC. Translating it yields CASSLARLGGEQFF.

In its sample, this clonotype was seen many times. The chain links TRBV7-6 to TRBJ1-1; D possibly corresponds to TRBD1 (6 bases). The V and J ends lost 3 bases and 4 bases respectively, with 12 bases between them. Germline V gives CDR1 SGHVS, CDR2 FNYEAQ. This CDR3 comprises 14 residues. The CDR3 is CASSFKQGVTEAFF. CDR3 DNA: TGTGCCAGCAGCTTCAAACAGGGAGTCACTGAAGCTTTCTTT.

The rearrangement links TRBV20-1 to TRBJ2-1; 14 positions agree with TRBD2. The germline V gene has CDR1 DFQATT and CDR2 SNEGSKA (reference sequence). After removal of 6 bases from V and 4 bases from J, the junction contained 11 bases not matched to a gene. The CDR3 is 17 amino acids. CDR3 in DNA: TGCAGTGCAACGACTAGCGGGGGGGCCGGGGCTTACAATGAGCAGTTCTTC. Translating it yields CSATTSGGAGAYNEQFF.

The chain's CDR3 is CSARISSNIQYF. CDR3 in DNA: TGCAGTGCTAGGATCTCTAGTAACATTCAGTACTTC. The chain links TRBV20-1 to TRBJ2-4; D uncertain. Germline loops: CDR1 DFQATT, CDR2 SNEGSKA (reference sequence). Trimming stripped 3 bases from V and 7 bases from J, with 10 bases between. This CDR3 comprises 12 residues.

This clonotype was found many times. V is TRBV12-3 or TRBV12-4 and J is TRBJ1-6, with D uncertain. The V end was cut by 6 bases, the J end by 10 bases, with 16 bases between. The CDR3 consists of 14 residues. CDR3 DNA: TGTGCCAGCAGGCCCTCTGGTGGATGGTCACCCCTCCACTTT. Residues: CASRPSGGWSPLHF.

In its sample, this clonotype was seen many times. This rearrangement joins TRBV29-1 to TRBJ2-3; 7 positions agree with TRBD2. V gave up 5 bases and J gave up 1 base; unmatched junction bases: 6. This CDR3 is 14 amino acids long. The germline V gene has CDR1 SQVTM and CDR2 ANQGSEA. CDR3 in amino acids: CSVSGAGGTDTQYF. The CDR3 DNA follows: TGCAGCGTTTCGGGCGCGGGGGGCACAGATACGCAGTATTTT.

This clonotype was counted only a few times. This chain joins TRBV5-5 and TRBJ1-5; 9 bases align to TRBD1. The CDR3 loop spans 15 amino acids. Germline CDR1 reads SGHKS; CDR2 reads YYEKEE (reference sequence). The V segment lost 4 bases and the J segment 6 bases; nucleotides outside the gene matches: 8. The CDR3 nucleotides are TGTGCCAGCAGCCGGAGGGACAGGGAAAGTCAGCCCCAGCATTTT. This codes for CASSRRDRESQPQHF.

This clonotype was seen more than once but under ten times. The rearrangement links TRBV7-9 to TRBJ2-5; tentatively, D is TRBD1 or TRBD2 (5 bases each). This CDR3 has 15 residues. Germline V CDR1 and CDR2: SEHNR, FQNEAQ (reference sequence). The V end lost 5 bases, the J end lost 3 bases, and 16 bases lay between the germline ends. CDR3 amino acids: CASSLIILGEETQYF. For the CDR3, the DNA is TGTGCCAGCAGCCTTATCATCCTGGGGGAAGAGACCCAGTACTTC.

V gene TRBV10-2 combines with J gene TRBJ2-2, with TRBD2 matching over 7 bases. With 4 bases clipped from V and 6 bases from J, the junction kept 5 bases outside the gene matches. Germline loops: CDR1 WSHSY, CDR2 SAAADI. The CDR3 totals 14 residues. CDR3 coding DNA: TGCGCCAGCAGTGCGCAGGCGGGGGCCGGGGAGCTGTTTTTT. Protein: CASSAQAGAGELFF.

This clonotype was picked up many times. The V call is TRBV5-1, the J call TRBJ1-4; tentatively, D is TRBD1 (5 bases). CDR3 size: 15 residues. Germline lookup yields CDR1 SGHRS and CDR2 YFSETQ. Deletions cut 4 bases from V and 3 bases from J, with 13 bases between. The CDR3 reads CASSPGTGPNEKLFF. The CDR3 DNA follows: TGCGCCAGCAGCCCGGGAACGGGGCCTAATGAAAAACTGTTTTTT.

J is TRBJ1-3 and V is TRBV7-8, with D tentatively TRBD1 (6 bases). V shed 6 bases and J shed 3 bases, with 12 bases lying between them. Germline V CDR1 and CDR2: SGHVS, FQNEAQ. The CDR3 has 14 amino acids. The CDR3 DNA reads TGTGCCAGCAGGGACAGACCTCTTGGAAACACCATATATTTT. Translating it yields CASRDRPLGNTIYF.

This clonotype was seen ten or more times. V gene TRBV7-9 combines with J gene TRBJ1-1; 10 bases map to TRBD1. This CDR3 contains 13 residues. Germline V lookup: CDR1 SEHNR, CDR2 FQNEAQ (reference sequence). Trimming removed 1 base from V and 11 bases from J; junction bases left unmatched: 4. The CDR3 is CASSLGDRGVAFF. Written as DNA, the CDR3 is TGTGCCAGCAGCTTAGGGGACAGGGGTGTTGCTTTCTTT.

V gene TRBV20-1 combines with J gene TRBJ1-6; D is possibly TRBD1 (6 bases). CDR3 length equals 12 residues. Looked up from germline, CDR1 is DFQATT and CDR2 is SNEGSKA (reference sequence). V dropped 2 bases and J dropped 9 bases, with 8 bases sitting between them. This chain's CDR3 is CSARQGSSPLHF. CDR3 DNA sequence: TGCAGTGCTAGACAGGGGAGTTCACCCCTCCACTTT.

The chain has TRBV12-3 or TRBV12-4 and TRBJ2-7; D ambiguous. Trimming took 0 bases from V and 3 from J, leaving 9 bases between them. The CDR3 totals 14 residues. The CDR3 bases are TGTGCCAGCAGTTTAGCGGCCAGGTACTACGAGCAGTACTTC. Translating gives CASSLAARYYEQYF.

The chain recombines TRBV11-2 with TRBJ2-7; 11 bases are shared with TRBD2. The CDR3 length is 15 residues. V was clipped by 4 bases and J by 5 bases; unmatched bases: 7. Germline CDR1 and CDR2: SGHAT and FQNNGV. DNA of the CDR3: TGTGCCAGCAGCTCGGGACTAGCGGCCATCAACGAGCAGTACTTC. Its translation: CASSSGLAAINEQYF.

V and J are TRBV6-5 and TRBJ2-5, with 11 bases identical to TRBD2. With V trimmed by 4 bases and J by 5 bases, 6 bases remained unmatched. This CDR3 has 15 residues. Germline lookup yields CDR1 MNHEY and CDR2 SVGAGI. The CDR3 bases are TGTGCCAGCAGTTCCACGTGGACTAGCGGGGAGACCCAGTACTTC. Its protein is CASSSTWTSGETQYF.

There are a few counts of this clonotype. The rearrangement links TRBV5-1 to TRBJ2-1; the D is unclear. The CDR3 is 12 residues long. Germline loops: CDR1 SGHRS, CDR2 YFSETQ. Trimming shortened V by 7 bases and J by 0 bases, and 5 bases separated the two germline ends. CDR3 DNA: TGCGCCAGCCGGATCTCCTACAATGAGCAGTTCTTC. This codes for CASRISYNEQFF.

This clonotype was observed at least ten times. The genes are TRBV6-1 and TRBJ2-1; TRBD2 matches at 9 bases. The CDR3 runs to 14 residues. With V trimmed by 6 bases and J by 2 bases, 2 bases remained unmatched. Germline CDR1 and CDR2: MNHNS and SASEGT. CDR3 sequence reads: CASSLAGTYNEQFF. DNA of the CDR3: TGTGCCAGCAGCCTAGCGGGGACCTACAATGAGCAGTTCTTC.

This clonotype was seen a few times. This chain uses TRBV7-2 with TRBJ2-7; 7 bases are a match to TRBD1. Trimming at V came to 1 base and at J to 5 bases, leaving 5 bases not matched to a gene. CDR3 size: 14 residues. Per germline, CDR1 SGHTA and CDR2 FQGNSA. CDR3 DNA sequence: TGTGCCAGCAGCTTAGATAGGGGGCGAAACGAGCAGTACTTC. Protein sequence: CASSLDRGRNEQYF.

V gene TRBV7-9 combines with J gene TRBJ2-2; weak D call: TRBD1 (6 bases). V lost 0 bases and J 1 base, leaving 12 bases between the germline ends. Germline V lookup: CDR1 SEHNR, CDR2 FQNEAQ (reference sequence). The CDR3 has 17 residues. The CDR3 spells CASSLALGAENTGELFF. CDR3 nucleotides: TGTGCCAGCAGCTTAGCGCTGGGGGCTGAGAACACCGGGGAGCTGTTTTTT.

This clonotype has only a few counts. The genes are TRBV7-9 and TRBJ2-3; 9 bases line up with TRBD2. CDR1 and CDR2 from the germline V gene are SEHNR and FQNEAQ (reference sequence). V lost 4 bases to trimming and J lost 4 bases; unmatched junction nucleotides: 12. CDR3 length equals 17 residues. The CDR3 spells CASSSGVAGVGADTQYF. The CDR3 coding sequence is TGTGCCAGCAGCTCGGGGGTAGCGGGGGTTGGAGCAGATACGCAGTATTTT.

This clonotype has ten or more counts. This chain joins TRBV12-3 or TRBV12-4 and TRBJ2-3; 8 bases agree with TRBD1. This CDR3 region has 16 residues. Trimming removed 6 bases from V and 0 bases from J; junction bases left unmatched: 8. The DNA of the CDR3 is TGTGCCAGCAGCCCGACAGGGGCATACAGCACAGATACGCAGTATTTT. Encoded protein: CASSPTGAYSTDTQYF.

The chain carries TRBV7-9 and TRBJ1-2, with D possibly TRBD1 on 5 matching bases. In germline, CDR1 is SEHNR, CDR2 FQNEAQ (reference sequence). V shed 2 bases and J shed 4 bases, with 14 bases lying between them. The CDR3 is made up of 15 amino acids. The CDR3 nucleotides are TGTGCCAGCAGCTTATCATCCGCAGGGATCTATGGCTACACCTTC. Translation gives CASSLSSAGIYGYTF.

There are a few counts of this clonotype. V usage is TRBV10-3 and J usage is TRBJ1-1; 7 positions match TRBD1. Germline lookup yields CDR1 ENHRY and CDR2 SYGVKD. This CDR3 has 17 amino acids. After removal of 3 bases from V and 1 base from J, the junction contained 11 bases not matched to a gene. CDR3 nucleotide sequence: TGTGCCATCAGTGAACACGACAGGGACCCAGCGAACACTGAAGCTTTCTTT. Protein sequence: CAISEHDRDPANTEAFF.